This T cell receptor (beta chain) is drawn from a study of identical twins. The CDR3 covers 15 residues. In germline, CDR1 is KGHDR, CDR2 SFDVKD. V was shortened by 8 bases and J by 0 bases, with 15 bases between the two germline ends. Healthy Caucasians supplied all donations. TCRdb re-derived calls from the 5' RACE reads in MiXCR, one entry per CDR3 protein. Of 750,000 to 950,000 distinct CDR3 sequences in the sample, about 12% were seen once. This clonotype was recorded a few times. In addition, the sample was reused for a study of yellow fever vaccine responses in identical twins.

Sequenced sample: PBMCs. The receptor was derived from a woman aged 18 to 35 in good health. V gene TRBV24-1 combines with J gene TRBJ2-5, with a possible D match to TRBD2 (7 bases). The CDR3 DNA follows: TGTGCCACCACGGCGGGCGGGGGCCACCAAGAGACCCAGTACTTC. The encoded protein is CATTAGGGHQETQYF.